Below, 29 T cell receptor beta chains from the same sample are listed, as sequenced in a study of T cells in Graves' hyperthyroidism and ophthalmopathy. TCR beta CDR3 regions were amplified from RNA. HTBI primers were used for first-round RT-PCR of the TCR CDR3. TCRdb itself ran the multiplex PCR reads through MiXCR, one entry per CDR3 protein. The table shows over 500,000 distinct CDR3 sequences, with about 16% occurring only once. Input material: blood. The source is a woman in her twenties or thirties with Graves' ophthalmopathy.

V is TRBV7-3 and J is TRBJ2-1, with D possibly being TRBD1 (5 bases). The J call is uncertain, as TRBJ2-7 better fits the DNA end. Germline V CDR1 and CDR2: SGHTA, FQGTGA. The CDR3 totals 16 residues. The CDR3 here is CASSPSSGNSYNEQYF. CDR3 in DNA: TGTGCCAGCAGCCCTTCTTCAGGGAATTCCTACAATGAGCAGTACTTC.

At least ten counts were recorded for this clonotype. The chain combines TRBV4-1 with TRBJ1-5; a possible D gene is TRBD1 (5 bases). Germline V CDR1 and CDR2: MGHRA, YSYEKL. With 0 bases removed from V and 9 bases from J, the gap between germline ends came to 6 bases. The CDR3 has 12 amino acids. In DNA form, the CDR3 reads TGCGCCAGCAGCCAAGATGGGGGGCCCCAGCATTTT. Encoded protein: CASSQDGGPQHF.

This clonotype was seen only a few times. The rearrangement links TRBV20-1 to TRBJ2-1; possible D gene TRBD2, 6 bases. The CDR3 spans 16 residues. The ends were cut back, 0 bases at V and 0 bases at J, with 12 bases in the middle. Germline V gene sequence: CDR1 DFQATT, CDR2 SNEGSKA (reference sequence). The CDR3 here is CSARDGGPSSYNEQFF. The CDR3 coding sequence is TGCAGTGCTAGAGACGGGGGACCGAGCTCCTACAATGAGCAGTTCTTC.

V and J are TRBV4-3 and TRBJ1-5, with 8 bases aligning to TRBD1. The CDR3 has 16 amino acids. From germline, CDR1 is LGHNA and CDR2 YSLEER. The ends lost 4 bases at V and 0 bases at J; junction bases unmatched: 5. Written as DNA, the CDR3 is TGCGCCAGCAGCCCCTCGACAGGGGCTAGCAATCAGCCCCAGCATTTT. Its translation: CASSPSTGASNQPQHF.

This clonotype was detected only a few times. V gene TRBV4-3 combines with J gene TRBJ1-1; 10 bases align to TRBD1. This CDR3 is built from 16 residues. V was clipped by 3 bases and J by 1 base; unmatched bases: 5. Germline V gives CDR1 LGHNA, CDR2 YSLEER. CDR3 residues: CASSQGDRGGNTEAFF. The CDR3 DNA reads as TGCGCCAGCAGCCAGGGGGACAGGGGAGGGAACACTGAAGCTTTCTTT.

This clonotype occurred many times. The rearrangement links TRBV20-1 to TRBJ1-2; a possible D gene is TRBD1 (6 bases). CDR1 and CDR2 (germline): DFQATT, SNEGSKA (reference sequence). The CDR3 spans 14 residues. The V end was cut by 6 bases, the J end by 5 bases, with 19 bases between. CDR3 amino acids: CSAPGRGQGYGYTF. DNA of the CDR3: TGCAGTGCCCCGGGGCGGGGGCAAGGGTATGGCTACACCTTC.

This clonotype was detected ten times or more. V gene TRBV7-2 combines with J gene TRBJ2-3; 9 bases are shared with TRBD1. V shed 4 bases and J 8 bases; nucleotides not matched to a gene: 10. This CDR3 is built from 15 residues. The germline gives CDR1 SGHTA, CDR2 FQGNSA. The DNA of the CDR3 is TGTGCCAGCAGCTCCGAACAGGGGGCGTGGGGTACGCAGTATTTT. This codes for CASSSEQGAWGTQYF.

This clonotype was seen many times. The rearrangement joins TRBV7-2 to TRBJ1-5, with 8 bases matching TRBD1. Trimming at V came to 3 bases and at J to 7 bases, leaving 8 bases not matched to a gene. Germline CDR1 SGHTA, CDR2 FQGNSA. CDR3 length: 15 amino acids. CDR3 protein: CASSFSGGAKQPQHF. The CDR3 DNA sequence: TGTGCCAGCAGCTTCTCAGGGGGCGCGAAACAGCCCCAGCATTTT. Using reference TRBV7-2 and TRBJ1-5 for the parts outside the CDR3, the full variable domain is GAGVSQSPSNKVTEKGKDVELRCDPISGHTALYWYRQSLGQGLEFLIYFQGNSAPDKSGLPSDRFSAERTGGSVSTLTIQRTQQEDSAVYLCASSFSGGAKQPQHFGDGTRLSIL.

This rearrangement joins TRBV20-1 to TRBJ1-5, with 7 bases identical to TRBD1. V dropped 6 bases and J dropped 4; count of bases not matched to a gene: 3. This CDR3 is 12 amino acids long. Looked up from germline, CDR1 is DFQATT and CDR2 is SNEGSKA (reference sequence). The CDR3, as DNA: TGCAGTGCCCTACAGGGGAATCAGCCCCAGCATTTT. Its protein product is CSALQGNQPQHF.

The rearrangement joins TRBV6-1 to TRBJ2-7; the match to TRBD1 covers 10 bases. Looked up from germline, CDR1 is MNHNS and CDR2 is SASEGT. After removal of 4 bases from V and 4 bases from J, the junction contained 10 bases not matched to a gene. This CDR3 has 16 residues. As DNA, the CDR3 is TGTGCCAGCAGTGGAGCCGGGACAGGGGATTTTTACGAGCAGTACTTC. Its protein is CASSGAGTGDFYEQYF.

The chain is built from TRBV9 and TRBJ2-5; D may be TRBD2 (5 bases). Germline lookup yields CDR1 SGDLS and CDR2 YYNGEE. Trimming shortened V by 4 bases and J by 2 bases, and 21 bases separated the two germline ends. CDR3 length: 17 amino acids. The CDR3 region is CASSLFSSGGRQETQYF. The CDR3 nucleotides read TGTGCCAGCAGCCTCTTTTCGTCAGGAGGAAGGCAAGAGACCCAGTACTTC.

Note on this clonotype: With a much larger clone just one base away, this may be a read error. V gene TRBV28 combines with J gene TRBJ1-4, with 7 bases lining up with TRBD1. Germline loops: CDR1 MDHEN, CDR2 SYDVKM. After removal of 10 bases from V and 7 bases from J, the junction contained 15 bases not matched to a gene. This CDR3 comprises 15 residues. The CDR3 reads CATRDSSFLGEKLFF. CDR3 coding DNA: TGTGCCACCCGGGACAGTTCTTTCTTGGGTGAAAAACTGTTTTTT.

This clonotype has ten or more counts. V gene TRBV7-3 combines with J gene TRBJ1-1; no clear D gene. Trimming took off 1 base at V and 3 bases at J, with 12 bases between the two ends. The CDR3 has 15 amino acids. From germline, CDR1 is SGHTA and CDR2 FQGTGA. CDR3 in amino acids: CASSLNWLGDTEAFF. CDR3 DNA sequence: TGTGCCAGCAGCTTAAACTGGTTGGGAGACACTGAAGCTTTCTTT.

This clonotype was detected many times. In nucleotides, the CDR3 is TGTGCCAGCAGTATAGACAGGGGCAATCAGCCCCAGCATTTT. Its protein product is CASSIDRGNQPQHF. The V gene is TRBV28, the J gene TRBJ1-5, with TRBD1 identical over 7 bases. The CDR3 totals 14 residues. J was trimmed by 2 bases and V by 5 bases; bases with no gene match: 3. CDR1 is MDHEN and CDR2 is SYDVKM in the germline V gene.

The rearrangement uses TRBV11-2 and TRBJ1-4, with TRBD1 identical over 7 bases. Unmatched junction bases numbered 3, after V lost 0 bases and J lost 5 bases. CDR3 length equals 15 residues. CDR1 is SGHAT, CDR2 FQNNGV, per germline. CDR3 region: CASSLETGANEKLFF. DNA for the CDR3: TGTGCCAGCAGCTTAGAAACAGGGGCGAATGAAAAACTGTTTTTT.

A few counts support this clonotype. V is TRBV7-9 and J is TRBJ1-1, with a weak D call TRBD1 (6 bases). With 1 base removed from V and 6 bases from J, the gap between germline ends came to 12 bases. The CDR3 has 14 amino acids. Germline-derived CDR1 and CDR2 are SEHNR and FQNEAQ (reference sequence). The CDR3 region has the DNA TGTGCCAGCAGCTTAGACGGGGGGCCGGCTGAAGCTTTCTTT. It translates to CASSLDGGPAEAFF.

This clonotype was detected ten times or more. The gene calls are TRBV6-1 and TRBJ2-1, with TRBD2 matching over 7 bases. V gave up 5 bases and J gave up 7 bases; unmatched junction bases: 11. The CDR3 is 15 residues long. The germline V gene has CDR1 MNHNS and CDR2 SASEGT. CDR3 loop: CASSYLGLAVNEQFF. In DNA, the CDR3 is TGTGCCAGCAGTTATCTAGGGCTAGCGGTTAATGAGCAGTTCTTC.

This clonotype was recorded at least ten times. The rearrangement links TRBV13 to TRBJ1-2; 11 bases are shared with TRBD1. The CDR3 is 14 amino acids. Germline V gene data show CDR1 as PRHDT and CDR2 as FYEKMQ (reference sequence). With V trimmed by 5 bases and J by 4 bases, 3 bases remained unmatched. CDR3 in DNA: TGTGCCAGCAGCCCGGGACAGGGGGTCTATGGCTACACCTTC. As protein: CASSPGQGVYGYTF.

This clonotype came up a few times. V gene TRBV7-9 combines with J gene TRBJ2-1, with 7 positions matching TRBD2. The germline V gene encodes CDR1 SEHNR and CDR2 FQNEAQ (reference sequence). The CDR3 loop spans 17 amino acids. The V and J ends lost 2 bases and 3 bases, in that order; junction bases with no gene match: 10. Here the CDR3 DNA reads TGTGCCAGCAGCTTACTGGGCAGCGGGACCTTCTACAATGAGCAGTTCTTC. Encoded protein: CASSLLGSGTFYNEQFF.

In this sample, this clonotype turned up a few times. The rearrangement joins TRBV5-4 to TRBJ2-2, with D perhaps matching TRBD1 or TRBD2 (6 bases each). Trimming pared 4 bases from V and 7 bases from J, leaving 14 bases between. The CDR3 consists of 14 residues. Germline CDR1 and CDR2: SGHNT and YYREEE (reference sequence). The CDR3: CASSPRGGNGELFF. The CDR3 DNA reads TGTGCCAGCAGCCCACGAGGGGGGAACGGGGAGCTGTTTTTT. Complete variable domain (other parts from reference TRBV5-4 and TRBJ2-2): ETGVTQSPTHLIKTRGQQVTLRCSSQSGHNTVSWYQQALGQGPQFIFQYYREEENGRGNFPPRFSGLQFPNYSSELNVNALELDDSALYLCASSPRGGNGELFFGEGSRLTVL.

The table lists this clonotype with a few counts. The CDR3 DNA sequence: TGCAGTGCTAGTCGGGGAAATGGCTACACCTTC. Translation gives CSASRGNGYTF. This chain connects TRBV20-1 to TRBJ1-2; unclear D gene. The germline V gene encodes CDR1 DFQATT and CDR2 SNEGSKA (reference sequence). V was trimmed by 3 bases and J by 6 bases, leaving 8 bases between them. The CDR3 covers 11 residues.

The table lists this clonotype with many counts. This chain uses TRBV7-2 with TRBJ1-4; D is ambiguous. Germline CDR1 is SGHTA and CDR2 is FQGNSA. CDR3 length: 16 amino acids. V shed 11 bases and J shed 0 bases, with 19 bases lying between them. The CDR3 nucleotides read TGTGCCTTCGGTAGGGCGGACTCTCCAACTAATGAAAAACTGTTTTTT. Translating it yields CAFGRADSPTNEKLFF.

The rearrangement uses TRBV3-1 and TRBJ2-3; 11 bases line up with TRBD2. The germline gives CDR1 LGHDT, CDR2 YNNKEL (reference sequence). V dropped 4 bases and J dropped 0; count of bases not matched to a gene: 6. This CDR3 region has 17 residues. DNA for the CDR3: TGTGCCAGCAGCCTTATGACTAGCGGGATTAGCACAGATACGCAGTATTTT. The encoded protein is CASSLMTSGISTDTQYF.

The rearrangement links TRBV20-1 to TRBJ2-2; D is unclear. The V and J ends lost 1 base and 4 bases respectively, with 10 bases between them. CDR3 length: 14 amino acids. The germline V gene has CDR1 DFQATT and CDR2 SNEGSKA (reference sequence). The CDR3 spells CSARVGSATGELFF. CDR3 sequence (DNA): TGCAGTGCTAGAGTAGGGTCTGCCACCGGGGAGCTGTTTTTT.

V is TRBV27 and J is TRBJ2-6, with 7 nucleotides matching TRBD1. Unmatched junction bases numbered 6, after V lost 6 bases and J lost 1 base. The germline gives CDR1 MNHEY, CDR2 SMNVEV (reference sequence). This CDR3 spans 16 amino acids. The CDR3 sequence is CASRRGPQSGANVLTF. In DNA form, the CDR3 reads TGTGCCAGCAGGAGGGGGCCTCAATCTGGGGCCAACGTCCTGACTTTC.

The CDR3, as DNA: TGTGCCAGCAGTCGGGGAACTAGCACAGATACGCAGTATTTT. It translates to CASSRGTSTDTQYF. The chain couples TRBV2 to TRBJ2-3; maybe TRBD2 (5 bases). Trimming stripped 5 bases from V and 0 bases from J, with 9 bases between. CDR1 and CDR2 (germline): SNHLY, FYNNEI. The CDR3 is made up of 14 amino acids. Variable domain in full (rest from reference TRBV2 and TRBJ2-3): EPEVTQTPSHQVTQMGQEVILRCVPISNHLYFYWYRQILGQKVEFLVSFYNNEISEKSEIFDDQFSVERPDGSNFTLKIRSTKLEDSAMYFCASSRGTSTDTQYFGPGTRLTVL.

Points on this clonotype: This may be a read error: a much more frequent sequence differs by one nucleotide. This sequence joins TRBV6-1 and TRBJ2-1; TRBD2 aligns across 7 bases. The CDR3 spans 15 residues. V gave up 8 bases and J gave up 6 bases; unmatched junction bases: 13. Germline V gene sequence: CDR1 MNHNS, CDR2 SASEGT. The CDR3 region has the DNA TGTGCCAGCTTCCGGCAGGGAGGGGTCGGCAATGAGCAGTTCTTC. Its translation is CASFRQGGVGNEQFF.

This clonotype appeared many times. The chain joins TRBV28 to TRBJ1-1, with 7 nucleotides matching TRBD1. Per germline, CDR1 MDHEN and CDR2 SYDVKM. The CDR3 extends over 14 amino acids. Losses at the gene ends were 5 bases for V and 4 bases for J; bases not matched to a gene: 7. DNA for the CDR3: TGTGCCAGCAGTCACAGGGGCGGAGGCACTGAAGCTTTCTTT. Encoded protein: CASSHRGGGTEAFF. The full variable domain, completed using reference TRBV28 and TRBJ1-1, is DVKVTQSSRYLVKRTGEKVFLECVQDMDHENMFWYRQDPGLGLRLIYFSYDVKMKEKGDIPEGYSVSREKKERFSLILESASTNQTSMYLCASSHRGGGTEAFFGQGTRLTVV.

This clonotype occurred many times. The chain carries TRBV11-2 and TRBJ2-1; D is ambiguous. The germline gives CDR1 SGHAT, CDR2 FQNNGV. Trimming removed 5 bases at V and 8 bases at J, with 13 bases between. The CDR3 covers 13 residues. The CDR3 nucleotides read TGTGCCAGCAGCCCGCCACCGGGCTATGAGCAGTTCTTC. It encodes CASSPPPGYEQFF.